Sequencing of this T cell receptor beta chain was carried out in a study of T-cell reconstitution after alpha-beta-depleted transplantation in children. The study's findings and limits: After one year, T-cell counts and TCRbeta diversity mostly came from new T cells. At day 60, the high TCRbeta diversity found in some patients originated from recipient T cells and thymic progenitors that had survived. Expanded graft clones numbering several hundred reportedly gave rise to alpha-beta T cells about two months after transplant.

CDR3 length: 19 amino acids. Germline assignment: CDR1 SGHVS and CDR2 FQNEAQ. The V and J ends lost 1 base and 0 bases respectively, with 22 bases between them. On this clonotype itself: Its antigen remains unidentified.

The TCRbeta library incorporated unique molecular identifiers. TCRdb passed the PCR reads through MiXCR, listing each CDR3 protein once. The profile shows about 980,000 distinct CDR3 sequences, 25% to 35% of them singletons. The chain links TRBV7-8 to TRBJ2-7, with D tentatively TRBD1 (5 bases). The sequence was obtained from a boy in the first two years of life who had a stem cell transplant for SCID, so the T cells may come from the graft donor. The sample in question was PBMCs, mostly from graft donor cells, obtained 360 days after TCRalphabeta/CD19-depleted stem cell transplant. The CDR3 sequence: CASSLVPANRPPSSYEQYF. Here the CDR3 DNA reads TGTGCCAGCAGCTTAGTCCCCGCCAACAGGCCCCCCAGCTCCTACGAGCAGTACTTC.